The sequence of this TCR beta chain was determined in a study of cytomegalovirus exposure and HLA in healthy donors (dated by TCRdb to about 2017). Describing the broader study: According to an earlier analysis of a few hundred of the donors, 150 million to 200 million T cells yielded 117 million unique TCR beta sequences and 276 Gb of sequence data. On average, roughly 200,000 unique TCR beta nucleotide sequences were sequenced per donor among 398 genotyped donors of the cohort, with roughly 19% of those sequences being non-productive. Of the approximately 400 genotyped donors, about 80% fell in the genetic ancestry cluster associated with self-reported Caucasian donors. An earlier analysis of several hundred of the donors used high-throughput TCR beta sequencing to judge whether each TCR beta V gene segment behaved as functional or pseudogenic. Rather than using new phenotypic data, the later analysis identified candidate immune exposures from TCR beta sequences and from how often those sequences occurred across donors. A later analysis re-examined previously published TCR beta repertoires from about 670 donors and added high-resolution HLA genotyping to investigate patterns of TCR occurrence. In addition to the first cohort of roughly 670 subjects, a separate validation cohort of 120 different subjects was used. Five DR-DQ haplotypes were treated as single units for association and clustering because of strong linkage in the cohort. HLA typing included class I and class II loci at four-digit resolution. The T cell repertoires of under 700 subjects were profiled by immunosequencing and related to cytomegalovirus serostatus. Alongside the repertoire data, information on donor age, sex, ethnicity and CMV serostatus was compiled. An early release that covered approximately 600 HLA-typed donors contained approximately 300 gigabases of sequencing data and tens of millions of unique TCR sequences. In a later genetic analysis, genome-wide SNP genotypes for about 65% of the 666 donors were used, and that subset was treated as a discovery cohort. Every repertoire in the discovery cohort had been generated on one and the same sequencing platform. The study combined high-throughput TCR immunosequencing, statistical association of individual TCRs with disease status, and machine learning to predict cytomegalovirus infection status. The study aimed to test whether cataloging public T cell receptors could reveal signatures of past pathogen exposure. The number of donors typed differed by locus, with roughly 620-630 for A, B, C, DRB1 and DQB1, approximately 500 for DQA1, 600 to 610 for DPA1, and about 450 for DPB1.

The method behind the library was the immunoSEQ multiplex PCR assay. For the multiplex PCR, a mixture combining 60 forward primers for TCR Vbeta segments and 13 reverse primers for TCR Jbeta segments was used. The CDR3 region of rearranged TCR beta genes was amplified from genomic DNA with a multiplex PCR assay. Amplified TCR beta libraries were sequenced as 87-base-pair reads on the Illumina HiSeq System. In the original analysis: In a later analysis, tens of millions of unique TCR beta chains were counted across the approximately 620 repertoires, and roughly 11 million of these chains were shared by at least two donors. Raw reads were error-corrected and collapsed into unique sequences with a nearest-neighbor algorithm that merged closely related sequences to remove PCR and sequencing errors. CDR3 sequences were aligned to IMGT reference sequences to assign V, D and J gene segments. For a sequence to be retained, at least a six-nucleotide match to both a V gene segment and a J gene segment was required. A rearrangement counted as productive if the CDR3 had no stop codons and remained in frame with V and J, and every other rearrangement counted as non-productive. CDR3 was defined by IMGT convention, running from the second conserved V-encoded cysteine to the conserved J-encoded phenylalanine. The earlier analysis of about 640 of the donors excluded any sequence lacking an unambiguous match to a single V gene segment. An earlier analysis of around 600 of the donors classified V segments as functional when productive rearrangements were above 56.7% and as segregating when the standard deviation between donors was above 5%. To diagnose cytomegalovirus status from the catalog of TCR beta chain sequences, a statistical classification framework was built. In a later analysis, TCR nucleotide sequences were compared against IMGT/GENE-DB human TR gene sequences so that V and J genes could be assigned. The TCRdist pipeline was used in a later analysis to assign CDR3 sequences and most-parsimonious VDJ recombination scenarios. In a later analysis, each TCR beta chain was defined by its CDR3 amino acid sequence together with its V-gene family, and reads without a unique V-gene family were excluded. As a way to deal with suspected cross-contamination and a sequencing artifact, a later analysis dropped roughly 600 nucleotide sequences that were highly shared and had low generation probability. In a later analysis, a clonal expansion index for each public chain was calculated from normalized within-repertoire ranks of inferred template counts. In a later analysis, generation probabilities were computed using a VDJ recombination model fitted to out-of-frame rearrangements, and the results were checked against IGoR. Hypergeometric tests were used in a later analysis to score TCR-TCR, TCR-HLA and TCR-CMV co-occurrence, with a repertoire-size bias correction applied to the TCR pairs. False discovery rates were estimated in a later analysis by permuting HLA or CMV assignments 20 times. A later analysis grouped co-occurring TCRs with DBSCAN, adding TCRdist sequence similarity when clustering within HLA-allele-positive subsets. Repertoires with fewer than 30,000 or more than 120,000 public chains, plus five repertoires with anomalous nucleotide sharing, were excluded from co-occurrence clustering. The table comes from immuneACCESS by way of TCRdb, which keeps in-frame sequences with V and J called. Part of the clones is missing from these tables; in studies checked, under half for an unresolved V gene and the rest for unknown reasons. V and J calls and clone size are those listed in that table; D and trimming were worked out from the DNA. Across this sample there are 160,000 or so clones, with approximately 70% seen only once. The ten largest make up 4.7% of the sample.

What the study reported, not specific to this receptor: Broadly in line with IMGT annotations, most TCR beta V segments showed up in productive rearrangements about 87% or about 30% of the time in an earlier analysis of several hundred of the donors. In a later analysis, HLA-associated TCR beta chains were found to be more clonally expanded and to have lower generation probabilities than equally common non-associated chains. Several of the top co-occurrence clusters appeared to be linked to parvovirus B19, influenza, CMV and Epstein-Barr virus, according to a later analysis. According to a later analysis, TCR association rates differed among HLA loci, with DRB1 alleles showing the most associated TCRs and HLA-C alleles showing the fewest. Presence/absence analyses assumed roughly uniform sequencing depth across donors, an assumption that may not hold. Cytomegalovirus status was reported to be diagnosed by the classifier with high specificity and sensitivity in both the original and validation cohorts. In a later genetic analysis, a missense DCLRE1C variant was associated with V-gene and J-gene trimming of TCR beta chains, and the association was replicated in an independent cohort. A few of the identified cytomegalovirus-associated TCR beta chains were confirmed in vitro to be specific for cytomegalovirus antigens. Correlated functional status among segregating V segments might be attributable to linkage disequilibrium, but an unknown experimental factor could not be ruled out. HLA typing was unavailable for some donors at each locus, so association tests used only the typed subset. When HLA alleles, especially DR and DQ, strongly co-occurred, TCR associations were difficult to assign to individual alleles. Immune exposure information for the cohort was limited to CMV serostatus. The study gave a list of around 170 TCR beta chains associated with cytomegalovirus. The authors suggested that the approach could potentially be generalized to other disease states and immunological phenotypes. Because counts were too low, more than 15 rarely observed V segments, including chromosome 9 orphons, were excluded from the earlier analysis of several hundred of the donors. The cohort was sequenced for TCR beta chains only, and without alpha or paired-chain data the features that could be detected were limited. A later analysis associated 15,000 to 20,000 TCR beta sequences with specific HLA alleles at a false discovery rate of 0.05. Across donors, most TCR sequences were observed very rarely, whereas some public TCRs were present in many individuals. A later genetic analysis reported fewer N-insertions in productive TCRs among donors in an Asian-associated ancestry cluster than the roughly 700-donor mean. A further reported finding was that TCR beta sequences accurately predicted the HLA-A and HLA-B alleles for most subjects in the first cohort. A later analysis found that most CMV-associated TCR beta chains appeared HLA-restricted, with HLA associations seemingly driven largely by CMV exposure. A cluster of highly shared sequence variants was judged likely to be a technical artifact of the sequencing pipeline.

The cohort comprised 710 or so healthy bone marrow donors. At the time of sampling, every cohort member was nominally healthy, though immune exposures that went unrecorded were likely present. The donor was CMV seropositive and belonged to the group of about 290 seropositive cohort members. A peripheral blood sample was provided by each donor, and peripheral blood mononuclear cells were used for TCR beta sequencing. The Qiagen DNeasy Blood Extraction Kit was used to extract genomic DNA from the blood cell samples. About this clone itself: It lacks a known antigen. No much larger clone is present one base from it, and per-base qualities are unavailable.

The sequenced sample consisted of PBMCs. The sequence derives from a man aged 18-30 years in good health and CMV-seropositive.

CDR3 region: CASSPTRQYTEAFF. The DNA reads TGTGCCAGCAGTCCCACCCGACAATACACTGAAGCTTTCTTT. The chain couples TRBV6-1 to TRBJ1-1, with the D gene call left open. The CDR1 and CDR2 encoded by the germline V gene are MNHNS and SASEGT. There are 14 amino acids in the CDR3, from cysteine to phenylalanine inclusive. Solely the CDR3 DNA is kept, with 42 bases framed from the first base. The V end loses 5 bases and the J end loses 3 bases, and a stretch of 13 bases separates them.